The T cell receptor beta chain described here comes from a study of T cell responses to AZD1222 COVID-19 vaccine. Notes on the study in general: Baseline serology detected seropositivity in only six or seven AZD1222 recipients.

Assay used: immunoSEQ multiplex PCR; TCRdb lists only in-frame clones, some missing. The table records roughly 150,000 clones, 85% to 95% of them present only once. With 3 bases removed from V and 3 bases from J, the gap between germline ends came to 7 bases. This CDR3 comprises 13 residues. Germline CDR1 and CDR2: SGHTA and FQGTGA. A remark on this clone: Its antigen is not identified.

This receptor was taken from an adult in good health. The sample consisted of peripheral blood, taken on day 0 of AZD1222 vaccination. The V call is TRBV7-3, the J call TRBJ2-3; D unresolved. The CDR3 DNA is TGTGCCAGCAGCTTGATGACTACAGATACGCAGTATTTT. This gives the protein CASSLMTTDTQYF.